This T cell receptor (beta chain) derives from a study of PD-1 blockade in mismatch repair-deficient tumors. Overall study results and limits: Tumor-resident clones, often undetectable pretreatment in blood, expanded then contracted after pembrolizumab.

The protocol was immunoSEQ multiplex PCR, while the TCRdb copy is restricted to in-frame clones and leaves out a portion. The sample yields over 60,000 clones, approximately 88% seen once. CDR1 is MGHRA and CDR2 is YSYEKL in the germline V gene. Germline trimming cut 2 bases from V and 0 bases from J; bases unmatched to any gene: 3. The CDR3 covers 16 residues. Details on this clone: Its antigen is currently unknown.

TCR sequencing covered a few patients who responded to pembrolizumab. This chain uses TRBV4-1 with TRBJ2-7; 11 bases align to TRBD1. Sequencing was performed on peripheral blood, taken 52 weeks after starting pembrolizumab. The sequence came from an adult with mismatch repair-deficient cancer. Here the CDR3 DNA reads TGCGCCAGCAGCCAAATTGGGACAGGGGGCTCCTACGAGCAGTACTTC. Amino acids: CASSQIGTGGSYEQYF.